The 16 T cell receptor beta chains below come from one sample, sequenced in a study of shared clonotypes between healthy human individuals. Repertoires were generated with immunoSEQ multiplex PCR, while TCRdb's copy carries only in-frame clones and drops some. The profile covers fewer than 850,000 clones, with roughly 70% appearing a single time and roughly 1.8% taken by the ten largest. Sequencing was done on a sample of memory CD4+ T cells sorted from blood. Subset: CD45RA-negative fraction. Receptor source: a woman aged 30 to 39 in good health.

The CDR3 region is CASSLDSSYEQYF. The DNA of the CDR3 is TGTGCCAGCAGTTTGGACAGCTCCTACGAGCAGTACTTC. J is TRBJ2-7 and V is TRBV27, with D possibly being TRBD1 (6 bases). The CDR3 totals 13 residues. Germline V CDR1 and CDR2: MNHEY, SMNVEV (reference sequence). Trimming removed 3 bases at V and 0 bases at J, with 6 bases between.

Ten or more counts support this clone. The rearrangement uses TRBV11-2 and TRBJ2-2, with D hard to call. Deletions cut 6 bases from V and 4 bases from J, with 9 bases between. The CDR3 is made up of 13 amino acids. Germline V gene data show CDR1 as SGHAT and CDR2 as FQNNGV. The CDR3 loop reads CASRASLTGELFF. The CDR3 nucleotides are TGTGCCAGCAGGGCCTCTCTCACCGGGGAGCTGTTTTTT.

This clone has a count of ten or more. The genes are TRBV7-2 and TRBJ2-1, with D unclear. Deletions cut 5 bases from V and 8 bases from J, with 13 bases between. This CDR3 comprises 13 residues. Germline values: CDR1 SGHTA, CDR2 FQGNSA. CDR3 bases: TGTGCCAGCAGCCCATACTACGCCGATGAGCAGTTCTTC. Its translation is CASSPYYADEQFF. Based on the CDR3 plus reference TRBV7-2 and TRBJ2-1, the full variable domain is GAGVSQSPSNKVTEKGKDVELRCDPISGHTALYWYRQSLGQGLEFLIYFQGNSAPDKSGLPSDRFSAERTGGSVSTLTIQRTQQEDSAVYLCASSPYYADEQFFGPGTRLTVL.

This clone was picked up many times. CDR3 sequence reads: CASSLAQKGTDTQYF. The CDR3 DNA follows: TGTGCCAGCAGCTTGGCACAGAAGGGCACAGATACGCAGTATTTT. J is TRBJ2-3 and V is TRBV5-5; D is uncertain. CDR1 and CDR2 (germline): SGHKS, YYEKEE (reference sequence). Trimming took off 0 bases at V and 1 base at J, with 9 bases between the two ends. The CDR3 is 15 residues long.

The chain has TRBV5-4 and TRBJ2-1; 8 bases are a match to TRBD2. The CDR3 is made up of 14 amino acids. The germline CDR1 and CDR2 sequences are SGHNT and YYREEE (reference sequence). The trim removed 5 bases at V and 3 bases at J, leaving 4 bases unmatched. In nucleotides, the CDR3 is TGTGCCAGCAGGCCCGGGACTAGCTACAATGAGCAGTTCTTC. Its protein product is CASRPGTSYNEQFF.

The chain couples TRBV7-7 to TRBJ2-1; 9 nucleotides match TRBD2. This CDR3 contains 13 residues. The germline gives CDR1 SSHAT, CDR2 FNYEAQ (reference sequence). The junction had 5 bases not matched to a gene; V was cut back by 6 bases and J by 8 bases. For the CDR3, the DNA is TGTGCCAGCAGTCAGGGACTAGCCCATGAGCAGTTCTTC. It is translated as CASSQGLAHEQFF. The variable domain in full, completed from reference TRBV7-7 and TRBJ2-1, reads GAGVSQSPRYKVTKRGQDVTLRCDPISSHATLYWYQQALGQGPEFLTYFNYEAQPDKSGLPSDRFSAERPEGSISTLTIQRTEQRDSAMYRCASSQGLAHEQFFGPGTRLTVL.

The gene calls are TRBV10-2 and TRBJ1-5; the D gene is possibly TRBD1 (5 bases). Per germline, CDR1 WSHSY and CDR2 SAAADI. V lost 3 bases and J 4 bases, leaving 10 bases between the germline ends. This CDR3 region has 14 residues. The DNA of the CDR3 is TGCGCCAGCAGTGACCCGGGGGAGAATCAGCCCCAGCATTTT. Residues: CASSDPGENQPQHF.

The chain recombines TRBV18 with TRBJ1-3; TRBD1 might be the D (5 bases). V lost 10 bases and J 3 bases, leaving 13 bases between the germline ends. The CDR3 has 13 amino acids. Germline V gene sequence: CDR1 KGHSH, CDR2 LQKENI. CDR3 sequence (DNA): TGTGCCACCTCCGGGGCAGATGGAAACACCATATATTTT. Translation gives CATSGADGNTIYF.

This clone was counted many times. This chain joins TRBV5-6 and TRBJ2-2; D is possibly TRBD1 (6 bases). V was shortened by 6 bases and J by 4 bases, with 13 bases between the two germline ends. The CDR3 is 14 residues long. Germline V gives CDR1 SGHDT, CDR2 YYEEEE. CDR3: CASTMTGGTGELFF. DNA for the CDR3: TGTGCCAGCACCATGACAGGAGGCACCGGGGAGCTGTTTTTT.

This chain uses TRBV6-1 with TRBJ2-7, with 8 bases matching TRBD1. Trimming cost V 3 bases and J 5 bases; bases outside gene matches: 12. The germline gives CDR1 MNHNS, CDR2 SASEGT. The CDR3 totals 16 residues. The DNA for the CDR3 is TGTGCCAGCAGTGACCGGCTACAGGGGGTTTCTCACGAGCAGTACTTC. As protein: CASSDRLQGVSHEQYF.

V gene TRBV5-4 combines with J gene TRBJ2-6; 11 bases agree with TRBD1. Germline-derived CDR1 and CDR2 are SGHNT and YYREEE (reference sequence). V lost 5 bases and J lost 0; bases outside the gene matches: 4. There are 17 residues in the CDR3. The CDR3 sequence is CASRAGQGGSGANVLTF. In DNA form, the CDR3 reads TGTGCCAGCAGGGCGGGACAGGGGGGCTCTGGGGCCAACGTCCTGACTTTC.

Notes on this clone: The same CDR3 arises from other DNA sequences in this sample as well. V gene TRBV5-4 combines with J gene TRBJ1-1; 7 bases agree with TRBD1. V lost 2 bases to trimming and J lost 1 base; unmatched junction nucleotides: 5. CDR1 is SGHNT and CDR2 is YYREEE in the germline V gene (reference sequence). This CDR3 contains 15 residues. DNA for the CDR3: TGTGCCAGCAGCTTTCCAGGGGGTGGGAACACTGAAGCTTTCTTT. Its translation: CASSFPGGGNTEAFF.

A single count supports this clone. This sequence joins TRBV6-1 and TRBJ2-7; 8 nucleotides line up with TRBD1. Germline trimming cut 6 bases from V and 3 bases from J; bases unmatched to any gene: 7. The CDR3 is 14 residues long. Germline V gives CDR1 MNHNS, CDR2 SASEGT. CDR3 in amino acids: CASRKQGDRYEQYF. For the CDR3, the DNA is TGTGCCAGCAGGAAACAGGGGGACCGCTACGAGCAGTACTTC.

The rearrangement uses TRBV6-5 and TRBJ2-2; the D gene is possibly TRBD1 (6 bases). The length of the CDR3 is 15 residues. The germline CDR1 and CDR2 sequences are MNHEY and SVGAGI. V shed 4 bases and J shed 3 bases, with 12 bases lying between them. CDR3 loop: CASSFRGYYTGELFF. The CDR3 coding sequence is TGTGCCAGCAGTTTCAGGGGCTACTACACCGGGGAGCTGTTTTTT.

The chain combines TRBV7-9 with TRBJ2-7; D perhaps matches TRBD1 (5 bases). The CDR3 has 15 residues. The V end lost 5 bases, the J end lost 1 base, and 15 bases lay between the germline ends. The V gene's germline CDR1 is SEHNR and CDR2 FQNEAQ (reference sequence). The CDR3 nucleotides are TGTGCCAGCAGCCCCCGGACATCCCCATCCTACGAGCAGTACTTC. Protein sequence: CASSPRTSPSYEQYF. The complete variable domain, with remaining parts taken from reference TRBV7-9 and TRBJ2-7, reads DTGVSQNPRHKITKRGQNVTFRCDPISEHNRLYWYRQTLGQGPEFLTYFQNEAQLEKSRLLSDRFSAERPKGSFSTLEIQRTEQGDSAMYLCASSPRTSPSYEQYFGPGTRLTVT.

The V and J genes are TRBV14 and TRBJ2-7; D might be TRBD2 (5 bases). Trimming left V 4 bases short and J 4 bases short, with 14 bases between. CDR3 size: 14 residues. The V gene's germline CDR1 is SGHDN and CDR2 FVKESK. CDR3 DNA: TGTGCCAGCAGCCCCGCGGAGGTTGGTTACGAGCAGTACTTC. The encoded protein is CASSPAEVGYEQYF. The variable domain in full, completed from reference TRBV14 and TRBJ2-7, reads EAGVTQFPSHSVIEKGQTVTLRCDPISGHDNLYWYRRVMGKEIKFLLHFVKESKQDESGMPNNRFLAERTGGTYSTLKVQPAELEDSGVYFCASSPAEVGYEQYFGPGTRLTVT.